These 13 T cell receptor beta chains were sequenced from one sample in a study of post-analysis software for immune sequencing data. TCR beta cDNA libraries had unique molecular identifiers. TCRdb redid the calling of the PCR reads with MiXCR, one entry per CDR3 protein. The data contain hundreds of thousands of distinct CDR3 sequences, about 40% of them singletons. Antigens for these TCRs are unknown. Study-wide results and caveats: Controls had lower frequencies than patients of a handful of TRBV segments, which included TRBV5-6, TRBV5-1 and TRBV20-1.

Input material: blood. These receptor sequences come from a girl aged 5 to 17 with multiple sclerosis.

The chain uses TRBV5-1 and TRBJ2-5; TRBD1 matches at 9 bases. The CDR3 loop spans 15 amino acids. The germline V gene has CDR1 SGHRS and CDR2 YFSETQ. V lost 3 bases and J lost 0; bases outside the gene matches: 3. The CDR3 DNA is TGCGCCAGCAGCTGGGGGGACAGGGACCAAGAGACCCAGTACTTC. Translating gives CASSWGDRDQETQYF.

The gene calls are TRBV12-3 or TRBV12-4 and TRBJ1-2, with TRBD1 matching 8 bases. CDR3 size: 13 residues. With 6 bases clipped from V and 8 bases from J, the junction kept 8 bases outside the gene matches. CDR3 protein: CASSPGQVDGYTF. The CDR3, as DNA: TGTGCCAGCAGCCCGGGACAGGTGGACGGCTACACCTTC.

CDR3 region: CSVEVARDVSYEQYF. As DNA, the CDR3 is TGCAGCGTTGAAGTCGCTCGGGACGTTTCCTACGAGCAGTACTTC. This chain joins TRBV29-1 and TRBJ2-7; perhaps D is TRBD1 or TRBD2 (5 bases each). V lost 1 base and J 1 base, leaving 14 bases between the germline ends. The V gene's germline CDR1 is SQVTM and CDR2 ANQGSEA. The CDR3 is made up of 15 amino acids.

This clonotype was detected only a few times. The chain recombines TRBV29-1 with TRBJ2-5; TRBD1 might be the D (6 bases). Germline V gene lookup returns CDR1 SQVTM and CDR2 ANQGSEA. The CDR3 length is 14 residues. V lost 6 bases to trimming and J lost 3 bases, with 17 bases between them. In DNA, the CDR3 is TGCAGCGTGACAACAACCGGGACAAAAGAGACCCAGTACTTC. As protein: CSVTTTGTKETQYF.

The V and J genes are TRBV5-1 and TRBJ2-4; D possibly corresponds to TRBD1 (6 bases). Judging by the DNA end, TRBJ2-7 fits better; the J call may be wrong. Germline values: CDR1 SGHRS, CDR2 YFSETQ. The CDR3 has 16 amino acids. CDR3 sequence: CASSLASTAAGAEQYF. The CDR3, as DNA: TGCGCCAGCAGCTTGGCGTCCACAGCGGCAGGGGCCGAGCAGTACTTC.

This clonotype has a handful of counts. This chain links TRBV27 with TRBJ2-5; D may be TRBD2 (5 bases). V lost 5 bases to trimming and J lost 3 bases, with 10 bases between them. The CDR3 runs 13 residues. Germline values: CDR1 MNHEY, CDR2 SMNVEV (reference sequence). CDR3 nucleotide sequence: TGTGCCAGCAGTGAGGGCTTAAAAGAGACCCAGTACTTC. Residues: CASSEGLKETQYF.

V is TRBV5-1 and J is TRBJ2-2; D might be TRBD1 (7 bases). Germline CDR1 and CDR2: SGHRS and YFSETQ. The CDR3 totals 15 residues. V was clipped by 4 bases and J by 3 bases, with 13 bases between them. CDR3 nucleotide sequence: TGCGCCAGCAGCCTGGGCGGGACAGACACCGGGGAGCTGTTTTTT. Protein product: CASSLGGTDTGELFF.

A few counts support this clonotype. The gene calls are TRBV3-1 and TRBJ1-2; the D gene is possibly TRBD1 (6 bases). Germline V lookup: CDR1 LGHDT, CDR2 YNNKEL (reference sequence). V lost 3 bases to trimming and J lost 3 bases, with 11 bases between them. The CDR3 length is 14 residues. The chain's CDR3 is CASSQGGRDYGYTF. The CDR3 DNA is TGTGCCAGCAGCCAGGGGGGGCGCGACTATGGCTACACCTTC.

The chain combines TRBV5-6 with TRBJ2-5; unclear D gene. This CDR3 contains 12 residues. Germline CDR1 reads SGHDT; CDR2 reads YYEEEE. The V and J ends lost 4 bases and 0 bases respectively, with 4 bases between them. CDR3 bases: TGTGCCAGCAGCGCGAACCAAGAGACCCAGTACTTC. Encoded protein: CASSANQETQYF.

The chain is built from TRBV30 and TRBJ1-1; 9 nucleotides agree with TRBD1. Germline trimming cut 3 bases from V and 8 bases from J; bases unmatched to any gene: 7. The CDR3 runs 13 residues. Germline CDR1 reads GTSNPN; CDR2 reads SVGIG (reference sequence). Here the CDR3 DNA reads TGTGCCTGGAGCCCTACAGGGGGCACGGAAGCTTTCTTT. This gives the protein CAWSPTGGTEAFF.

The chain has TRBV12-3 or TRBV12-4 and TRBJ2-3; D call uncertain. Trimming removed 6 bases from V and 6 bases from J, with 7 bases in between. The CDR3 extends over 11 amino acids. The CDR3 is CASSYWDTQYF. Written as DNA, the CDR3 is TGTGCCAGCAGCTACTGGGATACGCAGTATTTT.

Many counts were recorded for this clonotype. V and J are TRBV20-1 and TRBJ2-5, with 10 bases aligning to TRBD2. From germline, CDR1 is DFQATT and CDR2 SNEGSKA (reference sequence). Trimming removed 6 bases from V and 5 bases from J; junction bases left unmatched: 9. The CDR3 runs to 14 residues. The CDR3 region is CSAKPTSGWETQYF. The CDR3 DNA reads TGCAGTGCAAAACCGACTAGCGGGTGGGAGACCCAGTACTTC.

There are many counts of this clonotype. The chain recombines TRBV5-1 with TRBJ2-7, with 7 bases aligning to TRBD1. Losses at the gene ends were 0 bases for V and 0 bases for J; bases not matched to a gene: 3. The CDR3 contains 15 residues. CDR1 SGHRS and CDR2 YFSETQ come from the germline V gene. CDR3 nucleotides: TGCGCCAGCAGCTTGGGGACAGGAATCTCCTACGAGCAGTACTTC. Amino acids: CASSLGTGISYEQYF.